This T cell receptor (beta chain) was documented in a study of shared clonotypes between healthy human individuals. V was cut by 3 bases and J by 3 bases, with 9 bases left in between. This CDR3 spans 13 amino acids. Germline V lookup: CDR1 SGHTA, CDR2 FQGTGA. TCRdb's copy holds only in-frame clones and misses some; the assay was immunoSEQ multiplex PCR. This table has about 2.4 million clones, 85% to 95% appearing once. This chain links TRBV7-3 with TRBJ2-7; a possible D gene is TRBD2 (6 bases). The receptor comes from a man in his late teens or twenties in good health. Sequenced sample: naive CD4+ T cells sorted from blood. The subset is: CD45RA+ positively selected. CDR3 DNA sequence: TGTGCCAGCAGCTTGGGAGGCGTCTACGAGCAGTACTTC. This codes for CASSLGGVYEQYF.